One and the same sample provided the 17 T cell receptor beta chains below, sequenced in a study of T cell responses to AZD1222 COVID-19 vaccine. TCRdb keeps only in-frame clones here, not all; method: immunoSEQ multiplex PCR. The sample holds approximately 150,000 clones; 75% to 90% are singletons and the top ten take roughly 4.3%. The input for sequencing was peripheral blood, taken 28 days after the second dose of the MenACWY control vaccine. The receptors were gathered from an adult who received the MenACWY meningococcal vaccine as a control.

The gene calls are TRBV7-2 and TRBJ1-4, with D tentatively TRBD1 (6 bases). This CDR3 has 15 residues. The germline V gene has CDR1 SGHTA and CDR2 FQGNSA. V gave up 4 bases and J gave up 8 bases, with 17 bases separating them. CDR3 DNA sequence: TGTGCCAGCAGCTCGATCCTGGGGGCGGGGGAAAAACTGTTTTTT. Translating gives CASSSILGAGEKLFF.

This rearrangement joins TRBV28 to TRBJ2-2; TRBD1 matches 7 bases. This CDR3 is 13 amino acids long. The V segment lost 6 bases and the J segment 6 bases; nucleotides outside the gene matches: 4. Germline V lookup: CDR1 MDHEN, CDR2 SYDVKM. The CDR3 DNA follows: TGTGCCAGCAGCAATGGACAGGCCGGGGAGCTGTTTTTT. Encoded protein: CASSNGQAGELFF.

The chain has TRBV5-1 and TRBJ2-2, with D possibly matching TRBD1 (5 bases). Germline CDR1 reads SGHRS; CDR2 reads YFSETQ. The V and J ends lost 0 bases and 1 base respectively, with 10 bases between them. This CDR3 is built from 16 residues. CDR3 sequence reads: CASSLGGTKNTGELFF. In nucleotides, the CDR3 is TGCGCCAGCAGCTTGGGGGGCACTAAGAACACCGGGGAGCTGTTTTTT.

The chain combines TRBV5-1 with TRBJ1-1, with D uncertain. Trimming removed 4 bases at V and 2 bases at J, with 15 bases between. Looked up from germline, CDR1 is SGHRS and CDR2 is YFSETQ. The CDR3 covers 15 residues. Here the CDR3 DNA reads TGCGCCAGCAGCGCCCTCGGGTCAGTTAACACTGAAGCTTTCTTT. Its protein is CASSALGSVNTEAFF.

The chain is built from TRBV4-1 and TRBJ1-2; D gene uncertain. The germline V gene encodes CDR1 MGHRA and CDR2 YSYEKL. V was shortened by 1 base and J by 6 bases, with 12 bases between the two germline ends. The CDR3 consists of 14 residues. The CDR3 DNA follows: TGCGCCAGCAGCCAAGTTAGTGGAATCCATGGCTACACCTTC. It yields the protein CASSQVSGIHGYTF.

The chain recombines TRBV7-2 with TRBJ2-1, with TRBD2 matching over 8 bases. CDR1 and CDR2 from the germline V gene are SGHTA and FQGNSA. The CDR3 sequence is 15 residues long. With 3 bases clipped from V and 3 bases from J, the junction kept 4 bases outside the gene matches. CDR3 amino acids: CASSFEAGVYNEQFF. CDR3 bases: TGTGCCAGCAGCTTCGAAGCGGGAGTCTACAATGAGCAGTTCTTC. The complete variable domain, with remaining parts taken from reference TRBV7-2 and TRBJ2-1, reads GAGVSQSPSNKVTEKGKDVELRCDPISGHTALYWYRQSLGQGLEFLIYFQGNSAPDKSGLPSDRFSAERTGGSVSTLTIQRTQQEDSAVYLCASSFEAGVYNEQFFGPGTRLTVL.

This clone occurred once. The rearrangement joins TRBV29-1 to TRBJ1-4, with 9 bases identical to TRBD1. The V segment lost 6 bases and the J segment 5 bases; nucleotides outside the gene matches: 4. The CDR3 has 13 amino acids. The germline gives CDR1 SQVTM, CDR2 ANQGSEA. Written as DNA, the CDR3 is TGCAGCGTCCGGGACAGGGAGAATGAAAAACTGTTTTTT. It yields the protein CSVRDRENEKLFF.

The V and J genes are TRBV11-3 and TRBJ2-7; 8 bases are shared with TRBD1. The V and J ends lost 5 bases and 4 bases, in that order; junction bases with no gene match: 4. Per the germline V gene, CDR1 is SGHNT and CDR2 is YENEEA. This CDR3 is built from 13 residues. CDR3 sequence: CASSTTGGYEQYF. Written as DNA, the CDR3 is TGTGCCAGCAGCACTACAGGGGGATACGAGCAGTACTTC. Together with reference TRBV11-3 and TRBJ2-7, the CDR3 gives the full variable domain: EAGVVQSPRYKIIEKKQPVAFWCNPISGHNTLYWYLQNLGQGPELLIRYENEEAVDDSQLPKDRFSAERLKGVDSTLKIQPAELGDSAVYLCASSTTGGYEQYFGPGTRLTVT.

The V call is TRBV30, the J call TRBJ1-6; D unclear. The V end lost 1 base, the J end lost 10 bases, and 11 bases lay between the germline ends. The CDR3 totals 13 residues. Germline V lookup: CDR1 GTSNPN, CDR2 SVGIG (reference sequence). CDR3 sequence (DNA): TGTGCCTGGAGTGGGGGAGTCCAGTCACCCCTCCACTTT. Translating it yields CAWSGGVQSPLHF.

This chain connects TRBV7-2 to TRBJ2-7; 8 nucleotides line up with TRBD2. CDR1 and CDR2 from the germline V gene are SGHTA and FQGNSA. The ends lost 7 bases at V and 2 bases at J; junction bases unmatched: 7. The CDR3 totals 14 residues. CDR3 in amino acids: CASTFSGVAYEQYF. Written as DNA, the CDR3 is TGTGCCAGCACCTTTAGCGGGGTCGCCTACGAGCAGTACTTC.

The V gene is TRBV7-9, the J gene TRBJ1-5; 8 bases line up with TRBD1. This CDR3 region has 15 residues. V shed 4 bases, J shed 6 bases, and the junction held 8 bases outside the gene matches. CDR1 SEHNR and CDR2 FQNEAQ come from the germline V gene (reference sequence). CDR3 nucleotides: TGTGCCAGCAGCTCAGGACAGGGCTCGGCTCAGCCCCAGCATTTT. It is translated as CASSSGQGSAQPQHF.

V gene TRBV11-3 combines with J gene TRBJ2-3; 11 bases line up with TRBD2. The CDR3 is 16 residues long. Losses at the gene ends were 4 bases for V and 1 base for J; bases not matched to a gene: 4. The germline V gene encodes CDR1 SGHNT and CDR2 YENEEA. CDR3 amino acids: CASSSSTSGGTDTQYF. The CDR3 coding sequence is TGTGCCAGCAGCTCCTCGACTAGCGGGGGCACAGATACGCAGTATTTT.

This clone was found a few times. The CDR3 bases are TGTGCCAGTAGTATATATTCAGGGACCACTGAAGCTTTCTTT. It translates to CASSIYSGTTEAFF. The chain carries TRBV19 and TRBJ1-1; maybe TRBD1 (5 bases). The V and J ends lost 2 bases and 4 bases respectively, with 11 bases between them. CDR3 length equals 14 residues. Germline values: CDR1 LNHDA, CDR2 SQIVND (reference sequence).

In regard to this clone: The same CDR3 arises from other DNA sequences in this sample as well. The chain is built from TRBV12-3 or TRBV12-4 and TRBJ1-1; no firm D call. The CDR3 loop spans 12 amino acids. The ends were cut back, 3 bases at V and 4 bases at J, with 6 bases in the middle. The CDR3 spells CASSLDRTEAFF. CDR3 bases: TGTGCCAGCAGTTTGGATCGCACTGAAGCTTTCTTT.

The chain joins TRBV3-1 (or the pseudogene TRBV3-2) to TRBJ1-1; a weak D match, TRBD1 (5 bases). Germline assignment: CDR1 LGHDT and CDR2 YNNKEL (reference sequence). This CDR3 has 15 amino acids. V gave up 4 bases and J gave up 3 bases, with 15 bases separating them. The CDR3 nucleotides read TGTGCCAGCAGCCCCCTTGGGGGTAGGGACACTGAAGCTTTCTTT. Its protein product is CASSPLGGRDTEAFF.

The chain has TRBV30 and TRBJ1-1; D uncertain. Germline CDR1 reads GTSNPN; CDR2 reads SVGIG (reference sequence). V was shortened by 1 base and J by 5 bases, with 17 bases between the two germline ends. The CDR3 loop spans 15 amino acids. The CDR3 region has the DNA TGTGCCTGGAGTGAAACGATTACCGTGGGGACTGAAGCTTTCTTT. As protein: CAWSETITVGTEAFF. The variable domain in full, completed from reference TRBV30 and TRBJ1-1, reads SQTIHQWPATLVQPVGSPLSLECTVEGTSNPNLYWYRQAAGRGLQLLFYSVGIGQISSEVPQNLSASRPQDRQFILSSKKLLLSDSGFYLCAWSETITVGTEAFFGQGTRLTVV.

The chain joins TRBV18 to TRBJ2-1; D may match TRBD1 or TRBD2 (5 bases each). Trimming took off 4 bases at V and 10 bases at J, with 23 bases between the two ends. Germline V gives CDR1 KGHSH, CDR2 LQKENI. The CDR3 has 16 amino acids. The CDR3 is CASSLPADKGFGEQFF. The CDR3 DNA reads as TGTGCCAGCTCACTTCCAGCGGACAAAGGGTTCGGAGAGCAGTTCTTC.